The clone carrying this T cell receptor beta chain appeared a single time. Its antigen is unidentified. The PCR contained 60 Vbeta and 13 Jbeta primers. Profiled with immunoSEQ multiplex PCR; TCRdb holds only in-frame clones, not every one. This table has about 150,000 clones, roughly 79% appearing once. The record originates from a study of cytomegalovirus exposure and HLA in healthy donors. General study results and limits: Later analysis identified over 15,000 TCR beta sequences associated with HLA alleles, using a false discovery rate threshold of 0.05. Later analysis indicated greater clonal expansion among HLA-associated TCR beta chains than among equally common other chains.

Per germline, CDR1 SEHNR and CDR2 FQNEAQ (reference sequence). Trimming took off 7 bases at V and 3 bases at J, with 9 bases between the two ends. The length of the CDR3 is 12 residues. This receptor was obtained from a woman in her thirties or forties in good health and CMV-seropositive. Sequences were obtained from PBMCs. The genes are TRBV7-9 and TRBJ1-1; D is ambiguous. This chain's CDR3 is CASNILYTEAFF. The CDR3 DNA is TGTGCCAGCAACATATTGTACACTGAAGCTTTCTTT. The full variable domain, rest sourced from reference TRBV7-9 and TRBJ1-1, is DTGVSQNPRHKITKRGQNVTFRCDPISEHNRLYWYRQTLGQGPEFLTYFQNEAQLEKSRLLSDRFSAERPKGSFSTLEIQRTEQGDSAMYLCASNILYTEAFFGQGTRLTVV.